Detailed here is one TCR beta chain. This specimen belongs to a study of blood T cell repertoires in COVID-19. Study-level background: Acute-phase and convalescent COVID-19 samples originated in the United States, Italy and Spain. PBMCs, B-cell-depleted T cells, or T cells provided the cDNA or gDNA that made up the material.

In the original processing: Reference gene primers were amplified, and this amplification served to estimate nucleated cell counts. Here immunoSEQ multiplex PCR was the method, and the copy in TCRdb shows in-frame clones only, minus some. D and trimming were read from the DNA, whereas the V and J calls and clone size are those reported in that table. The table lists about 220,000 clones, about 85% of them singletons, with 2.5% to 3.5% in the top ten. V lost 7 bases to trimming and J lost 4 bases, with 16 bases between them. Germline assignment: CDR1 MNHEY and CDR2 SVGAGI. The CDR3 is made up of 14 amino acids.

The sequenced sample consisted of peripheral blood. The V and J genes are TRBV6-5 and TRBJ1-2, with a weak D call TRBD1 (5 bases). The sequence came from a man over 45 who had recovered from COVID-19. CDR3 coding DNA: TGTGCCAGCACCACGGGGGGACGGATCTATGGCTACACCTTC. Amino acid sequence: CASTTGGRIYGYTF.